Below, 10 T cell receptor beta chains from the same sample are listed, as sequenced in a study of sequential checkpoint blockade in melanoma. Libraries were prepared by immunoSEQ multiplex PCR; TCRdb keeps only in-frame clonotypes and omits some of them. The data show tens of thousands of clones, 85% to 90% seen once. Treatment of the sample: randomized to nivolumab then ipilimumab (arm A) or the reverse (arm B). This specimen consisted of CD8+ T cells sorted from blood (inferred from file names), obtained from a patient given nivolumab and ipilimumab in sequence. These receptors all stem from a human donor with melanoma.

The chain joins TRBV29-1 to TRBJ1-5; 8 bases are shared with TRBD1. Germline loops: CDR1 SQVTM, CDR2 ANQGSEA. With 4 bases clipped from V and 11 bases from J, the junction kept 10 bases outside the gene matches. The CDR3 totals 13 residues. For the CDR3, the DNA is TGCAGCGTTGTTCAGGGGGCCCCAGGTACCCAGCATTTT. Residues: CSVVQGAPGTQHF. Supplemented by reference TRBV29-1 and TRBJ1-5, the full variable domain reads SAVISQKPSRDICQRGTSLTIQCQVDSQVTMMFWYRQQPGQSLTLIATANQGSEATYESGFVIDKFPISRPNLTFSTLTVSNMSPEDSSIYLCSVVQGAPGTQHFGDGTRLSIL.

The chain joins TRBV5-3 to TRBJ1-3; 7 bases match TRBD1. TRBV5-3 is sorted into the ORF group, with uncertain function. V lost 10 bases and J lost 4; bases outside the gene matches: 11. CDR3 length: 14 amino acids. CDR3 nucleotides: TGTGCCTGTAGAGCCGGGACAGTCGGAAACACCATATATTTT. This translates into CACRAGTVGNTIYF.

The rearrangement links TRBV13 to TRBJ1-1; 9 bases are a match to TRBD1. V lost 4 bases to trimming and J lost 0 bases; unmatched junction nucleotides: 6. The CDR3 contains 16 residues. Germline loops: CDR1 PRHDT, CDR2 FYEKMQ (reference sequence). The CDR3 spells CASSSRTGVMNTEAFF. CDR3 in DNA: TGTGCCAGCAGCTCCCGGACAGGGGTAATGAACACTGAAGCTTTCTTT.

The chain has TRBV27 and TRBJ1-1, with a possible D match to TRBD1 (5 bases). V lost 3 bases and J 7 bases, leaving 9 bases between the germline ends. CDR1 is MNHEY and CDR2 is SMNVEV in the germline V gene (reference sequence). The CDR3 spans 12 residues. CDR3 DNA sequence: TGTGCCAGCAGTTTTGGGGGGGTTGAAGCTTTCTTT. This translates into CASSFGGVEAFF.

The chain employs TRBV7-3 and TRBJ1-1; a weak D match, TRBD1 (5 bases). This CDR3 contains 15 residues. From germline, CDR1 is SGHTA and CDR2 FQGTGA. With 1 base removed from V and 4 bases from J, the gap between germline ends came to 13 bases. The CDR3 here is CASSLSGGGFTEAFF. The CDR3 coding sequence is TGTGCCAGCAGCTTAAGTGGGGGGGGGTTCACTGAAGCTTTCTTT.

The sample holds one count of this clone. V and J are TRBV5-8 and TRBJ2-5; 7 positions agree with TRBD2. The CDR3 sequence is 14 residues long. Germline trimming cut 0 bases from V and 2 bases from J; bases unmatched to any gene: 1. The germline V gene has CDR1 SGHTS and CDR2 YDEGEE. In nucleotides, the CDR3 is TGTGCCAGCAGCTTGGTGGGGGGGCAAGAGACCCAGTACTTC. It codes for CASSLVGGQETQYF.

The chain combines TRBV2 with TRBJ2-3; 7 bases match TRBD2. Trimming took 7 bases from V and 4 from J; bases not matched to a gene: 14. The CDR3 covers 16 residues. The V gene's germline CDR1 is SNHLY and CDR2 FYNNEI. In DNA form, the CDR3 reads TGTGCCAGCATACCCTTTGGGGGGGGGACGCCAGATACGCAGTATTTT. Encoded protein: CASIPFGGGTPDTQYF.

The rearrangement joins TRBV27 to TRBJ2-7, with TRBD2 identical over 13 bases. CDR1 is MNHEY, CDR2 SMNVEV, per germline (reference sequence). V shed 4 bases and J 3 bases; nucleotides not matched to a gene: 3. CDR3 length: 15 amino acids. CDR3 region: CASSSRTSGSYEQYF. As DNA, the CDR3 is TGTGCCAGCAGTTCCCGGACTAGCGGGAGCTACGAGCAGTACTTC.

V gene TRBV16 combines with J gene TRBJ2-1, with TRBD2 identical over 8 bases. Unmatched junction bases numbered 6, after V lost 0 bases and J lost 8 bases. The germline gives CDR1 KGHSY, CDR2 FQNENV. This CDR3 is built from 15 residues. CDR3 in amino acids: CASSQSPAGEDEQFF. The CDR3 DNA reads TGTGCCAGCAGCCAATCTCCAGCGGGAGAGGATGAGCAGTTCTTC. Combining the CDR3 with reference TRBV16 and TRBJ2-1 gives the whole variable domain GEEVAQTPKHLVRGEGQKAKLYCAPIKGHSYVFWYQQVLKNEFKFLISFQNENVFDETGMPKERFSAKCLPNSPCSLEIQATKLEDSAVYFCASSQSPAGEDEQFFGPGTRLTVL.

The chain carries TRBV5-1 and TRBJ2-3; 7 bases map to TRBD2. V trimming: 5 bases; J trimming: 2 bases; junction bases outside the gene matches: 14. The CDR3 totals 17 residues. Germline V gene data show CDR1 as SGHRS and CDR2 as YFSETQ. In DNA form, the CDR3 reads TGCGCCAGCAGTCCCAATGGGGGGGGACGGTACACAGATACGCAGTATTTT. Its translation: CASSPNGGGRYTDTQYF. The entire variable domain, with the rest obtained from reference TRBV5-1 and TRBJ2-3, is as follows: KAGVTQTPRYLIKTRGQQVTLSCSPISGHRSVSWYQQTPGQGLQFLFEYFSETQRNKGNFPGRFSGRQFSNSRSEMNVSTLELGDSALYLCASSPNGGGRYTDTQYFGPGTRLTVL.